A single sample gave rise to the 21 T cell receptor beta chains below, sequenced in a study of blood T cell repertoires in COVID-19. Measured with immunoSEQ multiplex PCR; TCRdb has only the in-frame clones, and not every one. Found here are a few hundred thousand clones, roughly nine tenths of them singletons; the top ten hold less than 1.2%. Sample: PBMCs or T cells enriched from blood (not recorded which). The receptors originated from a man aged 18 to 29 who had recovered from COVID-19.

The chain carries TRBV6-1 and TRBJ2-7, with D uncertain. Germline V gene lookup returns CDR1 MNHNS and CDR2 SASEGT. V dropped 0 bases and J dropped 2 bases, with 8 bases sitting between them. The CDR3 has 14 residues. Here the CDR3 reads CASSEARKAYEQYF. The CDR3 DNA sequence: TGTGCCAGCAGTGAAGCGCGGAAGGCCTACGAGCAGTACTTC.

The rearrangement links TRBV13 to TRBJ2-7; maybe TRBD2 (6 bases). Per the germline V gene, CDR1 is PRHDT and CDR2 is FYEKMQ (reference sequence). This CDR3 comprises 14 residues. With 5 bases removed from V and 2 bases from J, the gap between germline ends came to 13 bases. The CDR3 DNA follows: TGTGCCAGCAGCCCCAGCGGGTTCCCCTACGAGCAGTACTTC. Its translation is CASSPSGFPYEQYF.

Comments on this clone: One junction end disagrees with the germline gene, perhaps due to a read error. The chain's CDR3 is CASSDLPDRVVFGKLREPQYF. The CDR3, as DNA: TGCGCCAGCAGTGACCTCCCGGACAGGGTTGTTTTTGGAAAATTAAGAGAGCCCCAGTACTTC. This rearrangement joins TRBV10-1 to TRBJ2-5; 8 bases fit TRBD1. The CDR3 contains 21 residues. Germline V gene sequence: CDR1 WNHNN, CDR2 SYGVQD (reference sequence).

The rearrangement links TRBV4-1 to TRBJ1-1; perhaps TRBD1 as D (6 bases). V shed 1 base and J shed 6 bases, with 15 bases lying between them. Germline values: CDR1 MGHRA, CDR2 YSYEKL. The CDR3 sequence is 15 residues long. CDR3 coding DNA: TGCGCCAGCAGCCAAGTATACCAGGGGCCCCCTGAAGCTTTCTTT. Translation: CASSQVYQGPPEAFF.

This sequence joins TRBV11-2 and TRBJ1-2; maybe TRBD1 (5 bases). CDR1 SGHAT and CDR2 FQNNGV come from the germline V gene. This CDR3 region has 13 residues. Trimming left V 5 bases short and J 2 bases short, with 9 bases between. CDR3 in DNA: TGTGCCAGCAGCCCAGGGCTCAACTATGGCTACACCTTC. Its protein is CASSPGLNYGYTF.

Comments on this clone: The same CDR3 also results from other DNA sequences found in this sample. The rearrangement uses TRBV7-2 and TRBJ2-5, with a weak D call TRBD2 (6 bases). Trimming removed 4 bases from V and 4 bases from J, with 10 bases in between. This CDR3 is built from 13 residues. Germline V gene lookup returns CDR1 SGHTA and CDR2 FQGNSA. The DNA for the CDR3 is TGTGCCAGCAGCTCCAAAGCGGGAGAGACCCAGTACTTC. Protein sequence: CASSSKAGETQYF.

Here the CDR3 reads CAISESTQASYEQYF. CDR3 nucleotide sequence: TGTGCCATCAGTGAGTCGACCCAGGCCAGCTACGAGCAGTACTTC. The gene calls are TRBV10-3 and TRBJ2-7; D gene unclear. This CDR3 has 15 residues. The germline V gene has CDR1 ENHRY and CDR2 SYGVKD. The V and J ends lost 0 bases and 3 bases respectively, with 12 bases between them.

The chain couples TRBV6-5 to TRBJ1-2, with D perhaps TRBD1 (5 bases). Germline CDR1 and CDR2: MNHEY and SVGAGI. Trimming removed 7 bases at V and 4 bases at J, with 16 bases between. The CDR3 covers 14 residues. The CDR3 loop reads CASNPMTVTYGYTF. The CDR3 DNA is TGTGCCAGCAATCCGATGACAGTCACCTATGGCTACACCTTC.

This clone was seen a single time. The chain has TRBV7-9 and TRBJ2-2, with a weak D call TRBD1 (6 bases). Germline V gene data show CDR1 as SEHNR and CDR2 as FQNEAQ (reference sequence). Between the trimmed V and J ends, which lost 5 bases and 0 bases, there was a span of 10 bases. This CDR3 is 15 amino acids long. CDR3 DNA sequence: TGTGCCAGCAGCCCCGGGACAACGAACACCGGGGAGCTGTTTTTT. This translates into CASSPGTTNTGELFF.

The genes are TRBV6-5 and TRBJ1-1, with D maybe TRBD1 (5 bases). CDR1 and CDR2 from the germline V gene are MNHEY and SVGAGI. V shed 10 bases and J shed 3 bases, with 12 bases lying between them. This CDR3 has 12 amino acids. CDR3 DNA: TGTGCCACAAGGGGTGCGTACACTGAAGCTTTCTTT. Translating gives CATRGAYTEAFF.

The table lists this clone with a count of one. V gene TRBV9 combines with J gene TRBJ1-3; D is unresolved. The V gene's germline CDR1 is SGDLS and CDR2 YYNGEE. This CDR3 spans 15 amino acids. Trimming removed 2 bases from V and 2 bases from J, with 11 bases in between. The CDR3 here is CASSVRQEAGNTIYF. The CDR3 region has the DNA TGTGCCAGCAGCGTCCGGCAGGAGGCTGGAAACACCATATATTTT. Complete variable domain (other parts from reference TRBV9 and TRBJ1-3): DSGVTQTPKHLITATGQRVTLRCSPRSGDLSVYWYQQSLDQGLQFLIQYYNGEERAKGNILERFSAQQFPDLHSELNLSSLELGDSALYFCASSVRQEAGNTIYFGEGSWLTVV.

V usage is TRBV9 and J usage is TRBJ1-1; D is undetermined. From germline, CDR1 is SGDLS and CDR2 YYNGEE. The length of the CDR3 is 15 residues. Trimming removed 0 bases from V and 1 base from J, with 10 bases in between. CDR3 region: CASSVVAEPNTEAFF. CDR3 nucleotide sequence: TGTGCCAGCAGCGTAGTCGCGGAACCGAACACTGAAGCTTTCTTT.

The CDR3 protein is CAGDRTYSNQPQHF. The CDR3 DNA is TGTGCCGGGGACAGGACCTATAGCAATCAGCCCCAGCATTTT. The V and J genes are TRBV19 and TRBJ1-5, with 8 nucleotides matching TRBD1. V lost 11 bases to trimming and J lost 0 bases; unmatched junction nucleotides: 6. Germline loops: CDR1 LNHDA, CDR2 SQIVND (reference sequence). This CDR3 contains 14 residues.

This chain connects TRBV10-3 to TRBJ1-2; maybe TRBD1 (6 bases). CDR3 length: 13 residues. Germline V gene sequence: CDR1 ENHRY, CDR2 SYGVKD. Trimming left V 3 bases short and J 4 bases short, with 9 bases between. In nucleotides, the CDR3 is TGTGCCATCAGTGATCAGGGGCCCTATGGCTACACCTTC. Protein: CAISDQGPYGYTF.

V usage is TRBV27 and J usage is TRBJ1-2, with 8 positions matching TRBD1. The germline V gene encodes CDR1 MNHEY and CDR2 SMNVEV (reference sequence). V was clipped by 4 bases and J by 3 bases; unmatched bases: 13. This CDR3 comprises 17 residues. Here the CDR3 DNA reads TGTGCCAGCAGTTCCCCCCAAGCAGGGGGCCGTTACTATGGCTACACCTTC. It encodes CASSSPQAGGRYYGYTF.

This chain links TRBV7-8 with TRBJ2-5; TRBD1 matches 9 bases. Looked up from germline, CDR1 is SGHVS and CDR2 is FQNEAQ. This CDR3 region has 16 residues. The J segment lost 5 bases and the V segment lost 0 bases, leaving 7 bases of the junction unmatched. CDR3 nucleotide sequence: TGTGCCAGCAGCTTAGCTGGTTACAGGGGGCCTGAGACCCAGTACTTC. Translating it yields CASSLAGYRGPETQYF.

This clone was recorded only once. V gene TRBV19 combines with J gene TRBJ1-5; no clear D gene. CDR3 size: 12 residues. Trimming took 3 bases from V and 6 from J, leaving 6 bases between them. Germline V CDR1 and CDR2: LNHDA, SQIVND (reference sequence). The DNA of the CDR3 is TGTGCCAGTAGTATGTCTCCTCAGCCCCAGCATTTT. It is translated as CASSMSPQPQHF. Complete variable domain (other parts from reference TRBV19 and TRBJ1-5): DGGITQSPKYLFRKEGQNVTLSCEQNLNHDAMYWYRQDPGQGLRLIYYSQIVNDFQKGDIAEGYSVSREKKESFPLTVTSAQKNPTAFYLCASSMSPQPQHFGDGTRLSIL.

DNA for the CDR3: TGTGCCTGGAGTGACAGGGGGCAATTGCAGTTCTTC. Translation: CAWSDRGQLQFF. J is TRBJ2-1 and V is TRBV30, with 9 bases fitting TRBD1. The CDR3 has 12 amino acids. Germline CDR1 GTSNPN, CDR2 SVGIG (reference sequence). The junction had 4 bases not matched to a gene; V was cut back by 1 base and J by 12 bases.

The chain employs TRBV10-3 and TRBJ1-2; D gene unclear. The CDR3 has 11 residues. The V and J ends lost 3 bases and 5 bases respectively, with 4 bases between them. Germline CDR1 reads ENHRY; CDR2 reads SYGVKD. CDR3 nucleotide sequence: TGTGCCATCAGTGATAGTTATGGCTACACCTTC. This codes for CAISDSYGYTF.

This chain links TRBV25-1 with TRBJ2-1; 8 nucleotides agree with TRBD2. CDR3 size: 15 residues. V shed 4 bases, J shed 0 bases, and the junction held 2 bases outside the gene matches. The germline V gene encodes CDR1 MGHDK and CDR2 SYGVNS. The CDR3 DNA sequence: TGTGCCAGCAGTGTAAGCGGGAGCTCCTACAATGAGCAGTTCTTC. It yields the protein CASSVSGSSYNEQFF.

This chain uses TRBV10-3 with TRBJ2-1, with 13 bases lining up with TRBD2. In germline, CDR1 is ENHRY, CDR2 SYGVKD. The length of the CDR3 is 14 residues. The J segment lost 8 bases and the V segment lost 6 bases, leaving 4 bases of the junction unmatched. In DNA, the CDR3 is TGTGCCATCAGCACTAGCGGGAGGGCCTATGAGCAGTTCTTC. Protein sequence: CAISTSGRAYEQFF.